The sequence of this T cell receptor (beta chain) was determined in a study of T cell responses to AZD1222 COVID-19 vaccine. At the level of the study: Second-dose groups at about 4 or about 12 weeks were pooled. Findings and caveats of the study: All repertoire sampling was performed exclusively after the peak T cell response. It should be noted that donors were predominantly white British and more often female, and clonal diversity was possibly underestimated. Per reports, nearly half of all spike-specific TCRs target regions that are unmutated in variants.

The assay was immunoSEQ multiplex PCR, and TCRdb's table has in-frame clones only and misses some. The sample lists roughly 170,000 clones, about nine tenths occurring once. Remarks on this clone: The target antigen is unknown.

The CDR3 is made up of 19 amino acids. Here the sequenced sample was peripheral blood, taken on day 0 of AZD1222 vaccination. The gene calls are TRBV21-1 and TRBJ1-3; TRBD1 is the table's D call, not checked against the DNA. TRBV21-1 corresponds to a pseudogene. This clonotype originated in an adult in good health. The DNA of the CDR3 is TGTGCCAGCAGCAAATTGAGGGGGACAGGCTATCACTCTGGAAACACCATATATTTT. It encodes CASSKLRGTGYHSGNTIYF.